This TCR beta chain was observed in a study of T cell responses to AZD1222 COVID-19 vaccine. Study-level findings and limits: The study found Spike-specific TCR breadth and depth rose after two AZD1222 doses.

Worth noting for this clone: The target antigen is unknown.

The table came from immunoSEQ multiplex PCR; TCRdb's copy has only in-frame clones and leaves some out. The sample consists of around 180,000 clones, about 87% of them appearing once. From germline, CDR1 is SEHNR and CDR2 FQNEAQ (reference sequence). V dropped 2 bases and J dropped 2; count of bases not matched to a gene: 5. The CDR3 spans 15 residues. The clonotype was recovered from an adult in good health. J is TRBJ2-5 and V is TRBV7-9; 7 nucleotides match TRBD2. Here the sequenced sample was peripheral blood, taken on day 0 of MenACWY control vaccination. CDR3 nucleotide sequence: TGTGCCAGCAGCTTACGCCTCGGGGGGCAAGAGACCCAGTACTTC. Translated, it gives CASSLRLGGQETQYF.